The 4 T cell receptor beta chains in this list originate from one sample, sequenced in a study of T cell responses to AZD1222 COVID-19 vaccine. TCRdb keeps only in-frame clones here, not all; method: immunoSEQ multiplex PCR. This sample carries roughly 120,000 clones, about 91% of them seen once, and the ten largest clones take approximately 5%. The sample in question was peripheral blood, obtained on day 0 of AZD1222 vaccination. The receptors shown here come from an adult in good health.

V and J are TRBV6-5 and TRBJ2-7; 9 nucleotides align to TRBD1. The CDR3 loop spans 14 amino acids. Trimming took 6 bases from V and 2 from J; bases not matched to a gene: 5. Germline-derived CDR1 and CDR2 are MNHEY and SVGAGI. The CDR3 here is CASSTGQGPYEQYF. Here the CDR3 DNA reads TGTGCCAGCAGCACGGGACAGGGACCCTACGAGCAGTACTTC.

CDR3 sequence: CASSFGQTNEKLFF. The CDR3 coding sequence is TGTGCCAGCAGCTTTGGACAGACTAATGAAAAACTGTTTTTT. V and J are TRBV7-9 and TRBJ1-4; tentative D call: TRBD1 (6 bases). The CDR3 contains 14 residues. Looked up from germline, CDR1 is SEHNR and CDR2 is FQNEAQ (reference sequence). V was trimmed by 3 bases and J by 2 bases, leaving 7 bases between them. The full variable domain, with the rest looked up from reference TRBV7-9 and TRBJ1-4, is DTGVSQNPRHKITKRGQNVTFRCDPISEHNRLYWYRQTLGQGPEFLTYFQNEAQLEKSRLLSDRFSAERPKGSFSTLEIQRTEQGDSAMYLCASSFGQTNEKLFFGSGTQLSVL.

This chain joins TRBV2 and TRBJ1-2; D ambiguous. CDR1 is SNHLY and CDR2 is FYNNEI in the germline V gene. Trimming stripped 7 bases from V and 6 bases from J, with 15 bases between. The CDR3 loop spans 13 amino acids. Here the CDR3 reads CASKPEMTDGYTF. The CDR3 nucleotides read TGTGCCAGCAAACCCGAGATGACGGATGGCTACACCTTC.

This sequence joins TRBV28 and TRBJ1-3, with 7 bases identical to TRBD1. V trimming: 5 bases; J trimming: 2 bases; junction bases outside the gene matches: 6. The CDR3 has 15 residues. Per germline, CDR1 MDHEN and CDR2 SYDVKM. The CDR3 sequence is CASSRPGTAGNTIYF. The DNA of the CDR3 is TGTGCCAGCAGTCGGCCCGGGACAGCTGGAAACACCATATATTTT.